One and the same sample provided the 29 T cell receptor beta chains below, sequenced in a study of shared clonotypes between healthy human individuals. Only in-frame clones appear in the TCRdb table, and some are missing; sequencing was by immunoSEQ multiplex PCR. The sample lists around 600,000 clones, approximately 95% occurring once. Positive CCR7 selection of CD45RO-negative cells yielded the naive CD8 cells, and terminally differentiated effector memory CD45RA+ cells were excluded. Material: naive CD8+ T cells sorted from blood. The receptors were sampled from a woman under 40 in good health.

The V call is TRBV6-5, the J call TRBJ2-1; 8 bases map to TRBD2. The CDR3 spans 15 residues. The V gene's germline CDR1 is MNHEY and CDR2 SVGAGI. J was trimmed by 1 base and V by 2 bases; bases with no gene match: 1. This CDR3 reads CASSYSGSSYNEQFF. In nucleotides, the CDR3 is TGTGCCAGCAGTTACAGCGGGAGTTCCTACAATGAGCAGTTCTTC.

The chain links TRBV5-4 to TRBJ2-1; TRBD2 aligns across 10 bases. Germline loops: CDR1 SGHNT, CDR2 YYREEE (reference sequence). This CDR3 has 16 residues. J lost 7 bases, V lost 0 bases, and 7 bases had no gene match. CDR3 coding DNA: TGTGCCAGCAGCTTGGGAAGCGGGAGGGTTGGGAATGAGCAGTTCTTC. Its translation is CASSLGSGRVGNEQFF.

This chain uses TRBV9 with TRBJ2-1, with a possible D match to TRBD2 (5 bases). This CDR3 has 16 amino acids. V lost 6 bases and J 1 base, leaving 17 bases between the germline ends. Germline V gives CDR1 SGDLS, CDR2 YYNGEE. The DNA for the CDR3 is TGTGCCAGCACCACTCTAGAGGGCGGATCCTACAATGAGCAGTTCTTC. Translated: CASTTLEGGSYNEQFF.

The chain employs TRBV28 and TRBJ2-7, with 9 bases that match TRBD1. V shed 5 bases, J shed 2 bases, and the junction held 10 bases outside the gene matches. The CDR3 sequence is 16 residues long. CDR1 and CDR2 from the germline V gene are MDHEN and SYDVKM. CDR3 nucleotide sequence: TGTGCCAGCAGTGGGCTCTGGACAGGGGAGCCCTACGAGCAGTACTTC. This sequence encodes CASSGLWTGEPYEQYF.

This clone was seen once. The chain carries TRBV2 and TRBJ2-7, with 7 bases lining up with TRBD1. Trimming at V came to 10 bases and at J to 3 bases, leaving 9 bases not matched to a gene. The CDR3 runs to 13 residues. The V gene's germline CDR1 is SNHLY and CDR2 FYNNEI. DNA for the CDR3: TGTGCCAACAGAATGACAGGGAGCTACGAGCAGTACTTC. Translation: CANRMTGSYEQYF.

V is TRBV27 and J is TRBJ2-5; D is possibly TRBD1 or TRBD2 (5 bases each). The CDR3 has 13 amino acids. The germline gives CDR1 MNHEY, CDR2 SMNVEV (reference sequence). The V and J ends lost 5 bases and 5 bases respectively, with 12 bases between them. The CDR3, as DNA: TGTGCCAGCAGTAATATTGGGGACGAGACCCAGTACTTC. This sequence encodes CASSNIGDETQYF.

The genes are TRBV7-9 and TRBJ1-4; D uncertain. Trimming cost V 1 base and J 1 base, with 4 bases left between them. Germline loops: CDR1 SEHNR, CDR2 FQNEAQ (reference sequence). The CDR3 runs 14 residues. This CDR3 reads CASSLVQTNEKLFF. CDR3 coding DNA: TGTGCCAGCAGCTTAGTGCAAACTAATGAAAAACTGTTTTTT.

This chain joins TRBV27 and TRBJ2-7, with TRBD1 identical over 7 bases. The ends lost 7 bases at V and 3 bases at J; junction bases unmatched: 9. CDR3 size: 14 residues. Germline CDR1 MNHEY, CDR2 SMNVEV (reference sequence). The CDR3, as DNA: TGTGCCAGCACCTCAGTCGCAGGGGGCTACGAGCAGTACTTC. This sequence encodes CASTSVAGGYEQYF.

The chain carries TRBV5-1 and TRBJ1-1, with D possibly TRBD1 on 5 matching bases. The CDR3 consists of 15 residues. Germline V gene lookup returns CDR1 SGHRS and CDR2 YFSETQ. With 5 bases removed from V and 0 bases from J, the gap between germline ends came to 14 bases. The CDR3 region has the DNA TGCGCCAGCAGATGGGGGTCGGCCGTGAACACTGAAGCTTTCTTT. Translation gives CASRWGSAVNTEAFF.

The chain employs TRBV7-9 and TRBJ2-7, with D perhaps TRBD2 (5 bases). Germline CDR1 SEHNR, CDR2 FQNEAQ (reference sequence). This CDR3 contains 13 residues. Trimming shortened V by 1 base and J by 6 bases, and 10 bases separated the two germline ends. DNA for the CDR3: TGTGCCAGCAGCTTAGAAGGACTTGGCGAGCAGTACTTC. As protein: CASSLEGLGEQYF.

This clone appeared once. CDR3: CASSDGKEYF. The CDR3 bases are TGTGCCAGCAGTGACGGCAAGGAGTACTTC. The V call is TRBV2, the J call TRBJ2-7; unclear D gene. V was trimmed by 3 bases and J by 11 bases, leaving 8 bases between them. The CDR3 is made up of 10 amino acids. The germline V gene encodes CDR1 SNHLY and CDR2 FYNNEI.

J is TRBJ2-5 and V is TRBV27; TRBD2 matches at 13 bases. The assigned J gene may be wrong: the sequence end matches TRBJ2-7 better. Per the germline V gene, CDR1 is MNHEY and CDR2 is SMNVEV (reference sequence). CDR3 size: 16 residues. CDR3 sequence reads: CASRPKPGLAGYEQYF. The DNA of the CDR3 is TGTGCCAGCAGACCGAAACCGGGACTAGCGGGGTACGAGCAGTACTTC.

The rearrangement links TRBV28 to TRBJ2-3, with D perhaps given as TRBD1 or TRBD2 (5 bases each). The ends were cut back, 3 bases at V and 3 bases at J, with 19 bases in the middle. Germline V gene sequence: CDR1 MDHEN, CDR2 SYDVKM. This CDR3 has 17 amino acids. The CDR3 loop is CASSLVLSGEGTDTQYF. The CDR3 DNA reads TGTGCCAGCAGTTTGGTGTTGAGCGGTGAGGGGACAGATACGCAGTATTTT.

The J gene is TRBJ2-7, the V gene TRBV6-1; D remains unclear. The CDR3 extends over 14 amino acids. The germline V gene has CDR1 MNHNS and CDR2 SASEGT. Trimming took 7 bases from V and 2 from J, leaving 15 bases between them. CDR3 residues: CASTDGLAPYEQYF. The CDR3 DNA reads TGTGCCAGCACCGACGGGCTCGCGCCCTACGAGCAGTACTTC.

The J gene is TRBJ1-4, the V gene TRBV7-6; D may be TRBD1 (6 bases). Germline V gene lookup returns CDR1 SGHVS and CDR2 FNYEAQ. The CDR3 sequence is 14 residues long. Trimming left V 5 bases short and J 5 bases short, with 12 bases between. The CDR3 nucleotides read TGTGCCAGCAGCCCGACAGGAGACAATGAAAAACTGTTTTTT. Amino acids: CASSPTGDNEKLFF.

This chain joins TRBV4-1 and TRBJ2-2, with unresolved D. This CDR3 is 16 amino acids long. The germline gives CDR1 MGHRA, CDR2 YSYEKL. The V end lost 2 bases, the J end lost 2 bases, and 12 bases lay between the germline ends. CDR3 DNA: TGCGCCAGCAGCCAAATGCCCCTAACTAACACCGGGGAGCTGTTTTTT. This translates into CASSQMPLTNTGELFF.

This clone has a single count. The CDR3 protein is CASSNRGTLGDEQYF. The CDR3 region has the DNA TGTGCCAGCAGTAACAGGGGGACCCTCGGGGACGAGCAGTACTTC. This chain connects TRBV5-4 to TRBJ2-7; 8 bases line up with TRBD1. The CDR3 totals 15 residues. CDR1 is SGHNT and CDR2 is YYREEE in the germline V gene (reference sequence). Trimming removed 5 bases from V and 5 bases from J; junction bases left unmatched: 12.

V is TRBV5-4 and J is TRBJ1-1; TRBD1 matches 9 bases. The V gene end was trimmed by 3 bases and the J gene end by 10 bases; junction bases not matched to a gene: 1. This CDR3 is 11 amino acids long. Germline V gives CDR1 SGHNT, CDR2 YYREEE (reference sequence). The CDR3 sequence is CASSSGQGAFF. CDR3 nucleotide sequence: TGTGCCAGCAGCTCGGGACAGGGAGCTTTCTTT. The full variable domain, completed using reference TRBV5-4 and TRBJ1-1, is ETGVTQSPTHLIKTRGQQVTLRCSSQSGHNTVSWYQQALGQGPQFIFQYYREEENGRGNFPPRFSGLQFPNYSSELNVNALELDDSALYLCASSSGQGAFFGQGTRLTVV.

The chain carries TRBV13 and TRBJ2-5, with D perhaps matching TRBD2 (5 bases). Gene TRBJ2-7 matches the end of the DNA better, so the J call may be wrong. The CDR3 extends over 13 amino acids. CDR1 is PRHDT, CDR2 FYEKMQ, per germline (reference sequence). The CDR3 region is CASSPYASGEQYF. The DNA of the CDR3 is TGTGCCAGCAGCCCCTACGCCAGCGGCGAGCAGTACTTC.

The chain carries TRBV7-9 and TRBJ1-2; 7 bases match TRBD1. J was trimmed by 8 bases and V by 5 bases; bases with no gene match: 14. The V gene's germline CDR1 is SEHNR and CDR2 FQNEAQ (reference sequence). This CDR3 contains 15 residues. The CDR3 is CASSNSTGYVEGYTF. Here the CDR3 DNA reads TGTGCCAGCAGCAACTCGACAGGGTACGTGGAGGGCTACACCTTC.

V usage is TRBV25-1 and J usage is TRBJ2-7; D gene uncertain. V was trimmed by 10 bases and J by 0 bases, leaving 4 bases between them. CDR1 and CDR2 (germline): MGHDK, SYGVNS. CDR3 length equals 10 residues. CDR3 DNA: TGTGCCACCTCCTCCTACGAGCAGTACTTC. It codes for CATSSYEQYF.

The chain carries TRBV5-1 and TRBJ2-7; D remains ambiguous. CDR1 and CDR2 from the germline V gene are SGHRS and YFSETQ. V was cut by 2 bases and J by 5 bases, with 17 bases left in between. This CDR3 has 15 amino acids. CDR3 in amino acids: CASSFNSRNRDEQYF. In DNA, the CDR3 is TGCGCCAGCAGCTTTAACTCGCGGAATCGGGACGAGCAGTACTTC.

The J gene is TRBJ2-2, the V gene TRBV27; no firm D call. The CDR3 sequence is 11 residues long. The germline CDR1 and CDR2 sequences are MNHEY and SMNVEV (reference sequence). Trimming shortened V by 6 bases and J by 4 bases, and 3 bases separated the two germline ends. The CDR3 loop reads CASRPTGELFF. The CDR3 DNA reads as TGTGCCAGCAGACCCACCGGGGAGCTGTTTTTT.

The CDR3 DNA is TGTGCCAGCCAAGGGGCACGCGATGAGCAGTTCTTC. Its translation is CASQGARDEQFF. The chain links TRBV13 to TRBJ2-1; possibly TRBD1 for D (5 bases). The V gene lost 8 bases and the J gene lost 8 bases, with 13 bases spanning the gap. This CDR3 comprises 12 residues. Germline assignment: CDR1 PRHDT and CDR2 FYEKMQ (reference sequence).

The chain joins TRBV5-1 to TRBJ2-3, with 10 positions matching TRBD2. Germline CDR1 reads SGHRS; CDR2 reads YFSETQ. The J segment lost 1 base and the V segment lost 0 bases, leaving 8 bases of the junction unmatched. CDR3 length: 18 residues. This CDR3 reads CASSLGASGSPRTDTQYF. The CDR3 nucleotides are TGCGCCAGCAGCTTGGGCGCTAGCGGGAGCCCTCGCACAGATACGCAGTATTTT.

The rearrangement links TRBV7-2 to TRBJ2-1; 9 nucleotides match TRBD2. V trimming: 2 bases; J trimming: 6 bases; junction bases outside the gene matches: 11. This CDR3 comprises 17 residues. Germline CDR1 SGHTA, CDR2 FQGNSA. CDR3 sequence: CASSLIPGTSLGNEQFF. For the CDR3, the DNA is TGTGCCAGCAGCTTAATCCCGGGGACTAGCTTAGGCAATGAGCAGTTCTTC.

The rearrangement joins TRBV15 to TRBJ1-1, with D possibly being TRBD1 (5 bases). This CDR3 contains 17 residues. Germline V gene data show CDR1 as LNHNV and CDR2 as YYDKDF (reference sequence). Trimming removed 5 bases at V and 0 bases at J, with 19 bases between. The CDR3 loop reads CATSSSAREFLNTEAFF. The DNA for the CDR3 is TGTGCCACCAGCTCCTCGGCCAGGGAATTCCTGAACACTGAAGCTTTCTTT.

The chain employs TRBV12-5 and TRBJ2-7; 8 bases are a match to TRBD2. V lost 2 bases, J lost 0 bases, and 6 bases stayed unmatched. The germline V gene has CDR1 LGHNT and CDR2 FRNRAP. The CDR3 loop spans 16 amino acids. The CDR3 is CASGLRAGGISYEQYF. Here the CDR3 DNA reads TGTGCTAGTGGTTTGAGGGCGGGAGGAATCTCCTACGAGCAGTACTTC.

The rearrangement uses TRBV30 and TRBJ1-3; the D is unclear. Germline CDR1 GTSNPN, CDR2 SVGIG (reference sequence). This CDR3 region has 13 residues. Trimming took off 5 bases at V and 0 bases at J, with 8 bases between the two ends. CDR3 nucleotide sequence: TGTGCCTGGGCGATTGACTCTGGAAACACCATATATTTT. Translated: CAWAIDSGNTIYF. The variable domain in full, completed from reference TRBV30 and TRBJ1-3, reads SQTIHQWPATLVQPVGSPLSLECTVEGTSNPNLYWYRQAAGRGLQLLFYSVGIGQISSEVPQNLSASRPQDRQFILSSKKLLLSDSGFYLCAWAIDSGNTIYFGEGSWLTVV.